These T cell receptor beta chains were read from a single sample in a study of cytomegalovirus exposure and HLA in healthy donors. Sequencing used immunoSEQ multiplex PCR; TCRdb keeps in-frame clones, though not all of them. The sample yields roughly 120,000 clones, around 63% seen once. The material sequenced was PBMCs. The source of these receptors is a middle-aged man in good health and CMV-seropositive. Both conserved end residues are part of each CDR3. The order of the fields is CDR3 DNA, CDR3 protein, clone size, V gene, D gene, J gene, CDR3 length. D genes are given only for firm matches. Expanded clones get a size class; other rows say once, few or many, or leave the size out.

CDR3nt: TGTGCCAGCAGTGAACTAGCGCTCTCACGATTCGAGCAGTACTTC
CDR3aa: CASSELALSRFEQYF
abundance: -
v_gene: TRBV2
d_gene: -
j_gene: TRBJ2-7
len: 15

CDR3nt: TGTGCCAGCAGCTTAACGGTCAGGGGCCTAGAATTCTACGAGCAGTACTTC
CDR3aa: CASSLTVRGLEFYEQYF
abundance: -
v_gene: TRBV7-9
d_gene: -
j_gene: TRBJ2-7
len: 17

CDR3nt: TGTGCCAGCAGTTTACGGCAGAGTAGCCTTCGGGGAGCTTTCTTT
CDR3aa: CASSLRQSSLRGAFF
abundance: -
v_gene: TRBV27
d_gene: -
j_gene: TRBJ1-1
len: 15

CDR3nt: TGTGCCAGCAGCCAAGTGGGGGGGAGCACAGATACGCAGTATTTT
CDR3aa: CASSQVGGSTDTQYF
abundance: -
v_gene: TRBV4-2
d_gene: TRBD2
j_gene: TRBJ2-3
len: 15

CDR3nt: TGTGCCAGCAGTGCCGGACAGGGCTATGGCTACACCTTC
CDR3aa: CASSAGQGYGYTF
abundance: once
v_gene: TRBV25-1
d_gene: TRBD1
j_gene: TRBJ1-2
len: 13

CDR3nt: TGTGCCAGCAGTGAGCCGGAGAACACAGATACGCAGTATTTT
CDR3aa: CASSEPENTDTQYF
abundance: -
v_gene: TRBV6-1
d_gene: -
j_gene: TRBJ2-3
len: 14

CDR3nt: TGTGCCAGCTTGAGCCTAGCGGGGGGGCCAGAGACCCAGTACTTC
CDR3aa: CASLSLAGGPETQYF
abundance: -
v_gene: TRBV6-5
d_gene: TRBD2
j_gene: TRBJ2-5
len: 15

CDR3nt: TGTGCCAGCAGTACAGGGGTTCACGAGACCCAGTACTTC
CDR3aa: CASSTGVHETQYF
abundance: -
v_gene: TRBV6-5
d_gene: TRBD1
j_gene: TRBJ2-5
len: 13

CDR3nt: TGTGCCAGCAGGCAGGGGGCAATGGGAGGCGAGCAGTACTTC
CDR3aa: CASRQGAMGGEQYF
abundance: -
v_gene: TRBV6-6
d_gene: TRBD1
j_gene: TRBJ2-7
len: 14

CDR3nt: TGTGCCAGCAGTTGGACAGGGGGCCCCCTAAATGGCTACACCTTC
CDR3aa: CASSWTGGPLNGYTF
abundance: -
v_gene: TRBV27
d_gene: TRBD1
j_gene: TRBJ1-2
len: 15

CDR3nt: TGTGCCATCAGTCCCGGTGGGACTAGCGGCTCCTACGAGCAGTACTTC
CDR3aa: CAISPGGTSGSYEQYF
abundance: few
v_gene: TRBV10-3
d_gene: TRBD2
j_gene: TRBJ2-7
len: 16

CDR3nt: TGTGCCAGCAGCTTACACAGGGTTCTCTATGGCTACACCTTC
CDR3aa: CASSLHRVLYGYTF
abundance: -
v_gene: TRBV7-3
d_gene: -
j_gene: TRBJ1-2
len: 14

CDR3nt: TGCGCCAGCAGCCCCAGACTAGCGGGGGGGACAGATACGCAGTATTTT
CDR3aa: CASSPRLAGGTDTQYF
abundance: few
v_gene: TRBV5-1
d_gene: TRBD2
j_gene: TRBJ2-3
len: 16

CDR3nt: TGTGCCAGCAGCCAAATTTTCGGGGATACTATGAACACTGAAGCTTTCTTT
CDR3aa: CASSQIFGDTMNTEAFF
abundance: once
v_gene: TRBV14
d_gene: -
j_gene: TRBJ1-1
len: 17

CDR3nt: TGTGCCAGTAGTATTGACAGCTCTGGGGCCAACGTCCTGACTTTC
CDR3aa: CASSIDSSGANVLTF
abundance: -
v_gene: TRBV19
d_gene: -
j_gene: TRBJ2-6
len: 15

CDR3nt: TGTGCCACGGGGCAGGGGTACGAAGCTTTCTTT
CDR3aa: CATGQGYEAFF
abundance: -
v_gene: TRBV30
d_gene: -
j_gene: TRBJ1-1
len: 11

CDR3nt: TGTGCCAGCAGCTTCCGCGGGAACTCCTACGAGCAGTACTTC
CDR3aa: CASSFRGNSYEQYF
abundance: -
v_gene: TRBV7-8
d_gene: -
j_gene: TRBJ2-7
len: 14

CDR3nt: TGTGCCTGGAGTCTACAGGGATGGGAGCAGTACTTC
CDR3aa: CAWSLQGWEQYF
abundance: -
v_gene: TRBV30
d_gene: -
j_gene: TRBJ2-7
len: 12

CDR3nt: TGTGCCAGCAGCCCCATGGGACAACCTCGTTACGAGCAGTACTTC
CDR3aa: CASSPMGQPRYEQYF
abundance: -
v_gene: TRBV7-9
d_gene: -
j_gene: TRBJ2-7
len: 15

CDR3nt: TGTGCCAGCAGCTTCGACAGGGGTAATTCACCCCTCCACTTT
CDR3aa: CASSFDRGNSPLHF
abundance: -
v_gene: TRBV5-4
d_gene: TRBD1
j_gene: TRBJ1-6
len: 14

CDR3nt: TGTGCCAGCAGTCCCCCGCCGGGACTAGCGGGAGAGGGGTTCTCCTACGAGCAGTACTTC
CDR3aa: CASSPPPGLAGEGFSYEQYF
abundance: -
v_gene: TRBV13
d_gene: TRBD2
j_gene: TRBJ2-7
len: 20

CDR3nt: TGTGCCTGGAGTGGGTGGGGGGGCGAGGGCAATCAGCCCCAGCATTTT
CDR3aa: CAWSGWGGEGNQPQHF
abundance: -
v_gene: TRBV30
d_gene: -
j_gene: TRBJ1-5
len: 16

CDR3nt: TGTGCCACCAGCTTCCTTGGACAGGGGAACGAGCAGTACTTC
CDR3aa: CATSFLGQGNEQYF
abundance: -
v_gene: TRBV15
d_gene: TRBD1
j_gene: TRBJ2-7
len: 14

CDR3nt: TGTGCCTGGAGTGTTGACAGGGGGAACTATGGCTACACCTTC
CDR3aa: CAWSVDRGNYGYTF
abundance: few
v_gene: TRBV30
d_gene: TRBD1
j_gene: TRBJ1-2
len: 14

CDR3nt: TGTGCCAGCAGCGTAGCCCCTGGGCCCTACGAGCAGTACTTC
CDR3aa: CASSVAPGPYEQYF
abundance: -
v_gene: TRBV9
d_gene: -
j_gene: TRBJ2-7
len: 14

CDR3nt: TGTGCCAGCAGCCAAGTTCCCCAGGATTCCTACGAGCAGTACTTC
CDR3aa: CASSQVPQDSYEQYF
abundance: once
v_gene: TRBV7-2
d_gene: -
j_gene: TRBJ2-7
len: 15

CDR3nt: TGCAGCGTTGTAAGGTGGACAGGTACGGATGAGCAGTTCTTC
CDR3aa: CSVVRWTGTDEQFF
abundance: -
v_gene: TRBV29-1
d_gene: TRBD1
j_gene: TRBJ2-1
len: 14

CDR3nt: TGCGCCAGCAGCTTTGGACAGAGCTCCTATAATTCACCCCTCCACTTT
CDR3aa: CASSFGQSSYNSPLHF
abundance: -
v_gene: TRBV5-1
d_gene: -
j_gene: TRBJ1-6
len: 16

CDR3nt: TGCAGCGTCCGGGGACTGCTTATGACAGATACGCAGTATTTT
CDR3aa: CSVRGLLMTDTQYF
abundance: -
v_gene: TRBV29-1
d_gene: -
j_gene: TRBJ2-3
len: 14

CDR3nt: TGTGCCAGCACCCACGGACTAGCCGACGAATTACAAGAGACCCAGTACTTC
CDR3aa: CASTHGLADELQETQYF
abundance: -
v_gene: TRBV7-9
d_gene: TRBD2
j_gene: TRBJ2-5
len: 17

CDR3nt: TGTGCCAGCAGCTTTCGGACAGGGGGCTCCTACGAGCAGTACTTC
CDR3aa: CASSFRTGGSYEQYF
abundance: -
v_gene: TRBV7-9
d_gene: TRBD1
j_gene: TRBJ2-7
len: 15

CDR3nt: TGTGCCAGCAGTTTTAGCGGGTCATTCTCCTACGAGCAGTACTTC
CDR3aa: CASSFSGSFSYEQYF
abundance: -
v_gene: TRBV28
d_gene: TRBD2
j_gene: TRBJ2-7
len: 15

CDR3nt: TGTGCCAGCAGTGGACAGGGGGTCACCGGGGAGCTGTTTTTT
CDR3aa: CASSGQGVTGELFF
abundance: -
v_gene: TRBV2
d_gene: TRBD1
j_gene: TRBJ2-2
len: 14

CDR3nt: TGTGCCAGCACAACGCCCAGGGGGCCAGGAGGAAACACCATATATTTT
CDR3aa: CASTTPRGPGGNTIYF
abundance: -
v_gene: TRBV28
d_gene: TRBD1
j_gene: TRBJ1-3
len: 16

CDR3nt: TGTGCCTGGAGTTCGAAGCGGGAGACTGTAGATACGCAGTATTTT
CDR3aa: CAWSSKRETVDTQYF
abundance: -
v_gene: TRBV30
d_gene: TRBD2
j_gene: TRBJ2-3
len: 15

CDR3nt: TGTGCCACCAGCACCTTCAAGAGGACAGGGGGCGCACGGGCTTTCTTT
CDR3aa: CATSTFKRTGGARAFF
abundance: -
v_gene: TRBV15
d_gene: TRBD1
j_gene: TRBJ1-1
len: 16

CDR3nt: TGTGCCAGCACCTCCGGGCTAGCGGGAGATGACGAGCAGTACTTC
CDR3aa: CASTSGLAGDDEQYF
abundance: -
v_gene: TRBV6-1
d_gene: TRBD2
j_gene: TRBJ2-7
len: 15

CDR3nt: TGCGCCAGCCACGGACTGAGGGACTATGGCTACACCTTC
CDR3aa: CASHGLRDYGYTF
abundance: -
v_gene: TRBV10-2
d_gene: -
j_gene: TRBJ1-2
len: 13

CDR3nt: TGTGCCAGCAGTCGGGACACGGTCACGCAGTATTTT
CDR3aa: CASSRDTVTQYF
abundance: -
v_gene: TRBV11-3
d_gene: -
j_gene: TRBJ2-3
len: 12

CDR3nt: TGTGCCAGCAGTGGCTGGGGGGACGAACAGGCCTACGAGCAGTACTTC
CDR3aa: CASSGWGDEQAYEQYF
abundance: few
v_gene: TRBV7-9
d_gene: -
j_gene: TRBJ2-7
len: 16

CDR3nt: TGTGCCAGTAGTATCTTTAGCGGGAGAACCAATGAGCAGTTCTTC
CDR3aa: CASSIFSGRTNEQFF
abundance: few
v_gene: TRBV19
d_gene: TRBD2
j_gene: TRBJ2-1
len: 15